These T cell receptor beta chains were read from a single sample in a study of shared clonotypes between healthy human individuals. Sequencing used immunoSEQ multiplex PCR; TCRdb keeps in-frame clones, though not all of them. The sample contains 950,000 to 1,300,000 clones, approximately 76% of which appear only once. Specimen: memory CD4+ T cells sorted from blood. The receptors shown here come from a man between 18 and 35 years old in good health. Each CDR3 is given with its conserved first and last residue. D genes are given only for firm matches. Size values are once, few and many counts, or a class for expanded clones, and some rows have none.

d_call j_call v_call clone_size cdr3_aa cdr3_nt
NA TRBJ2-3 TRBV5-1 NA CASSGGTNTDTQYF TGCGCCAGCAGCGGCGGGACCAACACAGATACGCAGTATTTT
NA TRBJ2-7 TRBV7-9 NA CASSPTVGTYEQYF TGTGCCAGCAGCCCGACTGTCGGAACCTACGAGCAGTACTTC
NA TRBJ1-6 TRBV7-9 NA CASSKDKSSYNSPLHF TGTGCCAGCAGCAAGGACAAGTCCTCCTATAATTCACCCCTCCACTTT
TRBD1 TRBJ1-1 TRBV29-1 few CSVDGQANTEAFF TGCAGCGTAGACGGACAGGCTAACACTGAAGCTTTCTTT
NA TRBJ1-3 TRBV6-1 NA CASSEPLGSGGNTIYF TGTGCCAGCAGTGAGCCCCTGGGCAGCGGAGGAAACACCATATATTTT
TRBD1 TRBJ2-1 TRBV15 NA CATSNTDRGLYNEQFF TGTGCCACCAGCAACACGGACAGGGGGCTCTACAATGAGCAGTTCTTC
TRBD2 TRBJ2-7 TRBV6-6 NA CASSATSGVAYEQYF TGTGCCAGCAGTGCGACTAGCGGGGTTGCCTACGAGCAGTACTTC
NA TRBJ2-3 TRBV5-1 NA CASSFRLGTDTQYF TGCGCCAGCAGCTTCAGACTAGGGACAGATACGCAGTATTTT
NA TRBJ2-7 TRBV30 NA CAWSGTTYEQYF TGTGCCTGGAGTGGAACCACCTACGAGCAGTACTTC
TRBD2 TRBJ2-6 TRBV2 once CASSPSGFYGANVLTF TGTGCCAGCAGCCCTAGCGGGTTTTATGGGGCCAACGTCCTGACTTTC
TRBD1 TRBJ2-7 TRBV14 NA CASSPRQGLTYEQYF TGTGCCAGCAGCCCCCGACAGGGTCTAACCTACGAGCAGTACTTC
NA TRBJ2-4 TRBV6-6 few CATRGEGISDIQYF TGTGCCACCCGGGGAGAGGGAATCTCTGACATTCAGTACTTC
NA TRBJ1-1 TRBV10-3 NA CAISEEGGNTEAFF TGTGCCATCAGTGAAGAGGGAGGGAACACTGAAGCTTTCTTT
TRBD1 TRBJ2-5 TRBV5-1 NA CASSSGPGGRETQYF TGCGCCAGCAGCTCCGGACCAGGGGGCAGAGAGACCCAGTACTTC
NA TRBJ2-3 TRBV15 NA CATSKSLASTDTQYF TGTGCCACCAGCAAGTCACTAGCTAGCACAGATACGCAGTATTTT
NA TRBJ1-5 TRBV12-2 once CASRLAPRQVENSNQPQHF TGTGCAAGTCGCTTAGCACCGCGGCAGGTCGAGAATAGCAATCAGCCCCAGCATTTT
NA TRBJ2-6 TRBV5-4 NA CASSLGGDGANVLTF TGTGCCAGCAGCTTGGGTGGGGATGGGGCCAACGTCCTGACTTTC